This T cell receptor beta chain derives from a study of regulatory T cells in long-lasting Graves disease. The CDR3 length is 13 residues. The V gene's germline CDR1 is SGHAT and CDR2 FQNNGV. Trimming took 1 base from V and 6 from J, leaving 10 bases between them. This clonotype occurred many times. Its antigen is currently unknown. Specified time point: persistent/refractory GD, antithyroid drugs over 5 years with positive TRAb. Extracted RNA from PBMCs served as the source of the TCR library. iRepertoire HTBI primers and Arm-PCR of CDR3 regions built TCR beta libraries. One entry per CDR3 protein, called by TCRdb with MiXCR from the multiplex PCR reads. This table has about 470,000 distinct CDR3 sequences, less than 25% appearing once. Points from the study as a whole: Persistent Graves' patients showed less TCR diversity than newly diagnosed ones. Among samples with persistent disease, TRBV28, TRBJ1-2 and TRBJ2-5 were favored.

Sequenced here: peripheral blood mononuclear cells (PBMCs), sampled when the disease was refractory, from a patient treated with antithyroid drugs. This chain joins TRBV11-2 and TRBJ2-7; no clear D. This receptor was identified in a female donor with Graves disease. The CDR3 here is CASSLGLSVEQYF. For the CDR3, the DNA is TGTGCCAGCAGCTTAGGGTTATCGGTCGAGCAGTACTTC.